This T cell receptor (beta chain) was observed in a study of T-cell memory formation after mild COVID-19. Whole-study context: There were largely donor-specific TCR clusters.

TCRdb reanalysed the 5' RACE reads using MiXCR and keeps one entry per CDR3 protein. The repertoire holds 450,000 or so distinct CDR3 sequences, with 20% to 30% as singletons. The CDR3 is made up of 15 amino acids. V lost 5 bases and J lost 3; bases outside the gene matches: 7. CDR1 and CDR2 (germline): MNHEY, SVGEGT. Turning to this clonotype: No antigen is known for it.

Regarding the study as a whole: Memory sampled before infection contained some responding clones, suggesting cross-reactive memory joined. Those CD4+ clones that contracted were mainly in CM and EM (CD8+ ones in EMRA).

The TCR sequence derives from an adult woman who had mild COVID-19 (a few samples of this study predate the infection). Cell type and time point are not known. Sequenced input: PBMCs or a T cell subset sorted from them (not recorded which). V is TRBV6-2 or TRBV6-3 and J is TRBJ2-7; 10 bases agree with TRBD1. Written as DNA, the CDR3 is TGTGCCAGCAGTGGCGGCGGGACAGGGGTCTACGAGCAGTACTTC. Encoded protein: CASSGGGTGVYEQYF.